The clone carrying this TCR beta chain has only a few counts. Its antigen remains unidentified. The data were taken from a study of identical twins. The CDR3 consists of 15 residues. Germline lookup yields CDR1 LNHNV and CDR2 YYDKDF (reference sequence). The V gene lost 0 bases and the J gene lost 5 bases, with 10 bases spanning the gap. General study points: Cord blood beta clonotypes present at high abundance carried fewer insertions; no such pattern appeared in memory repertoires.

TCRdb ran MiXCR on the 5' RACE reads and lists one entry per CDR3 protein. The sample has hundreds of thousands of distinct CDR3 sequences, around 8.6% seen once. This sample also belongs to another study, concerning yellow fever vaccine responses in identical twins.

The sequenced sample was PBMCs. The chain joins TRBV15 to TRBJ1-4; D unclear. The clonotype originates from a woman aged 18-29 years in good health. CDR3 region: CATSRDGKSNEKLFF. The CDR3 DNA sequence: TGTGCCACCAGCAGAGACGGCAAAAGCAATGAAAAACTGTTTTTT.